The T cell receptor beta chain described here comes from a study of CD8 T cells in Susac syndrome (dated by TCRdb to the late 2010s). A note on the overall study: The study used repertoire sequencing to test whether antigen drove CD8+ T cell activation and differentiation in Susac syndrome.

Here is what the overall study found, with its caveats: The number of individuals in the TCR sequencing and HLA analysis was recognized as being relatively small.

RNA was extracted using the RNeasy kit, and roughly 0.5 to 1 microgram was reverse transcribed with random hexamers. The immunoSEQ multiplex PCR assay, covering 54 Vbeta and 13 Jbeta segments, was used to amplify TCR beta CDR3 regions. PCR amplification bias was corrected by using a synthetic template baseline for primer optimization and computational correction. The paper's data handling went like this. Reads were assigned to V, D and J genes according to IMGT and analyzed in immunoSEQ Analyzer, with only productive sequences retained. To calculate clonality, Shannon entropy was normalized by log2 of the number of productive unique sequences and then subtracted from one. Public and private clones were assessed among the 100 most prevalent clones of each patient and control. Susac-specific clones were defined as absent from healthy and MS cohorts, over a thousand published viral clones and other ImmuneACCESS disease sequences. TCRdb cleaned the public reads at Q25 with fastp, built clones with MiXCR and kept in-frame beta chains. Entries are consolidated by CDR3 protein sequence, retaining the most common genes and DNA. The V and J calls and clone size are TCRdb's, not the authors'. The sample includes roughly 200,000 distinct CDR3 sequences, with just under 95% observed a single time. Of the sample, less than 0.12% is held by the ten largest clones.

Counted from cysteine to phenylalanine, this CDR3 has 15 amino acids. Here the CDR3 DNA is all that survives: 45 bases in frame from base 1. The germline V gene encodes CDR1 SGDLS and CDR2 YYNGEE. V is shortened by 4 bases, J by 0 bases, and the region joining them spans 11 bases. With regard to this clonotype: Its antigen is still unknown. No base qualities exist here, and no much larger clone lies one base off it.

High-throughput TCR beta sequencing profiled peripheral blood CD8+ and CD4+ T cells from healthy donors, Susac syndrome patients and multiple sclerosis patients. Healthy donors were included as age- and sex-matched controls. Bulk CD8+ and CD4+ T cells were purified by magnetic negative isolation, whereas CD8+ TEMRA cells were enriched by FACS. Blood was collected in EDTA tubes and processed within 24 hours, with PBMCs isolated through density gradient centrifugation. PBMCs intended for TCR sequencing were cryopreserved in liquid nitrogen and were subsequently thawed in a 37 degrees C water bath. Purity of sorted or isolated CD4+, CD8+ and CD8+ TEMRA cells was at least 90%.

Here the chain combines TRBV9 and TRBJ2-1, with TRBD2 perhaps the D gene, on 5 matching bases. Sequenced sample: CD4+ T cells from PBMCs. This sequence was found in a human donor in good health. At the DNA level, the sequence is TGTGCCAGCAGCTTTACGGGGAGCTCCTACAATGAGCAGTTCTTC. This sequence encodes CASSFTGSSYNEQFF.